The rows below give T cell receptor beta chains drawn from one sample of a study of immune evolution from preneoplasia to lung adenocarcinoma. Sequencing was performed with immunoSEQ multiplex PCR; in TCRdb, only in-frame clones are kept and a portion is missing. The sample consists of some 3,500 clones, 80% of them appearing once. Sequencing was done on a sample of FFPE adjacent normal lung tissue. Receptor source: a donor older than 65 with lung adenocarcinoma. CDR3s include the opening cysteine and the closing phenylalanine or tryptophan. A D gene is named only where the DNA matches it firmly. A row's size may be missing; if present it is once, few, many or a size class.

CASSPPGRLQGTQYF,TGTGCCAGCTCACCCCCGGGACGCCTACAGGGTACGCAGTATTTT,TRBJ2-3,TRBV18,-,-
CASSNRGLAGSYDEQFF,TGTGCCAGCAGCAATAGGGGTCTAGCGGGATCCTACGATGAGCAGTTCTTC,TRBJ2-1,TRBV21-1,-,-
CASSSDRGDQPQHF,TGTGCCAGCAGTTCGGACAGGGGCGATCAGCCCCAGCATTTT,TRBJ1-5,TRBV2,-,TRBD1
CAWSVLGGSEQYF,TGTGCCTGGAGTGTACTCGGAGGGAGCGAGCAGTACTTC,TRBJ2-7,TRBV30,-,-
CASSKTRYEQYF,TGTGCCAGTAGTAAGACTCGCTACGAGCAGTACTTC,TRBJ2-7,TRBV19,-,-
CASSAGLAGLTNEQFF,TGTGCTAGCAGCGCCGGACTAGCGGGGCTCACCAATGAGCAGTTCTTC,TRBJ2-1,TRBV7-7,-,TRBD2
CASSSTGQPYEQYF,TGTGCCAGCAGCTCCACCGGACAGCCCTACGAGCAGTACTTC,TRBJ2-7,TRBV5-6,-,-
CASSFRHEQFF,TGTGCCAGCAGCTTTCGCCATGAGCAGTTCTTC,TRBJ2-1,TRBV7-2,few,-
CASSIRAGDNEKLFF,TGTGCCAGTAGTATTCGGGCAGGGGATAATGAAAAACTGTTTTTT,TRBJ1-4,TRBV19,-,-
CASSDVGGPADTQYF,TGTGCCAGCAGTGATGTGGGAGGGCCTGCAGATACGCAGTATTTT,TRBJ2-3,TRBV25-1,-,TRBD2
CASSILRTGSYNEQFF,TGTGCCAGTAGTATTTTAAGGACAGGGTCCTACAATGAGCAGTTCTTC,TRBJ2-1,TRBV19,-,TRBD1
CASSLLSEQYF,TGTGCCAGCAGCTTGTTGAGCGAGCAGTACTTC,TRBJ2-7,TRBV11-2,-,-
CASSLERRETQYF,TGTGCCAGCAGCTTAGAACGTAGGGAGACCCAGTACTTC,TRBJ2-5,TRBV11-2,-,-
CASSSTGEQYF,TGTGCCAGCAGTTCTACAGGCGAGCAGTACTTC,TRBJ2-7,TRBV9,few,-
CASIQGPFNYGYTF,TGTGCCAGCATACAGGGGCCCTTCAACTATGGCTACACCTTC,TRBJ1-2,TRBV6-1,-,TRBD1
CASKAEPANTGELFF,TGCGCCAGCAAGGCGGAGCCCGCGAACACCGGGGAGCTGTTTTTT,TRBJ2-2,TRBV10-1,-,-
CASSPGTGERRSNQPQHF,TGTGCCAGCTCACCTGGGACAGGGGAAAGAAGGAGCAATCAGCCCCAGCATTTT,TRBJ1-5,TRBV18,-,TRBD1